The entry below describes one TCR beta chain. Its specificity is unknown. This sample was taken from a study of OX40 agonist ivuxolimab in advanced cancers. The wider study: Dose-escalation patients had hepatocellular carcinoma, melanoma, renal cell or head and neck cancer. Study outcomes and limitations: By week 6 at 0.1 to 3.0 mg/kg, blood CD4+ and CD8+ T cells had expanded clonally.

This CDR3 spans 17 amino acids. Germline CDR1 and CDR2: LGHNA and YSLEER. Trimming removed 1 base from V and 0 bases from J, with 12 bases in between. Assay used: immunoSEQ multiplex PCR; TCRdb lists only in-frame clones, some missing. This sample yields about 14,000 clones, of which 82% are seen a single time; 35% to 50% belongs to the top ten. The sequence derives from an adult with an advanced solid tumor such as melanoma, head and neck, liver or kidney cancer. The chain is built from TRBV4-3 and TRBJ2-2; D is perhaps TRBD1 (6 bases). The specimen was CD4+ or CD8+ T cells sorted from blood, collected in a trial of the OX40 agonist ivuxolimab. CDR3 region: CASSQAWGHTNTGELFF. The CDR3 coding sequence is TGCGCCAGCAGCCAAGCTTGGGGACACACGAACACCGGGGAGCTGTTTTTT.